This entry describes one TCR beta chain. This sample was taken from a study of T cell responses to AZD1222 COVID-19 vaccine. Sequencing used immunoSEQ multiplex PCR; TCRdb keeps in-frame clones, though not all of them. The repertoire includes 15,000 to 20,000 clones, roughly 80% of them detected once, and about 16% sits in the top ten. V was trimmed by 6 bases and J by 4 bases, leaving 25 bases between them. The germline CDR1 and CDR2 sequences are KGHSH and LQKENI. CDR3 length: 18 amino acids. The clonotype was recovered from an adult who received the AZD1222 COVID-19 vaccine. Sequenced material: peripheral blood, taken 28 days after the second AZD1222 dose. This chain uses TRBV18 with TRBJ1-5; tentatively, D is TRBD1 (5 bases). CDR3 region: CASSLGGAPSRDNQPQHF. Here the CDR3 DNA reads TGTGCCAGCTCCCTAGGAGGGGCACCGAGTCGGGATAATCAGCCCCAGCATTTT.